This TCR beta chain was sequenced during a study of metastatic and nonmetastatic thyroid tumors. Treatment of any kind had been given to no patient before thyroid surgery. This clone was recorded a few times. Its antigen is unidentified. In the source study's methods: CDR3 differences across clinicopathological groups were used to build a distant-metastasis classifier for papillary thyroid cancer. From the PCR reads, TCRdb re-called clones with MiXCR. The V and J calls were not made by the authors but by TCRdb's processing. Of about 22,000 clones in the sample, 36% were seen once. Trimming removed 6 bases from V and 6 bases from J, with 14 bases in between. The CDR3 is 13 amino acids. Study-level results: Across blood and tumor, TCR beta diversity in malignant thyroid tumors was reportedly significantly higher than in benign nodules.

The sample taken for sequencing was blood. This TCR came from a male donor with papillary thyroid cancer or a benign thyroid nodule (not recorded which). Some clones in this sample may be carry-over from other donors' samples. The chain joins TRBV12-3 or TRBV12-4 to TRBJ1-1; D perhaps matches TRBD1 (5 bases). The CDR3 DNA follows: TGTGCCAGCAGAGAGGGGCGTCTGGCTGAAGCTTTCTTT. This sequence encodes CASREGRLAEAFF.